The 26 T cell receptor beta chains below come from one sample, sequenced in a study of early T cells in non-severe SARS-CoV-2 infection. TCRdb re-analysed the 5' RACE reads in MiXCR, keeping a single row per CDR3 protein. The table shows some 50,000 distinct CDR3 sequences, with 9.3% occurring only once. The specimen was whole blood. All receptors come from an adult who was a healthcare worker with PCR-confirmed SARS-CoV-2 infection or an uninfected control (not recorded which).

In its sample, this clonotype was seen many times. This chain links TRBV5-1 with TRBJ1-6; perhaps TRBD1 as D (6 bases). The V and J ends lost 3 bases and 2 bases respectively, with 15 bases between them. CDR1 and CDR2 from the germline V gene are SGHRS and YFSETQ. The CDR3 loop spans 17 amino acids. The CDR3 protein is CASSSGGGLTYNSPLHF. DNA of the CDR3: TGCGCCAGCAGCTCTGGCGGGGGCTTAACCTATAATTCACCCCTCCACTTT.

This clonotype was observed a few times. This chain links TRBV2 with TRBJ1-5; D gene ambiguous. Per germline, CDR1 SNHLY and CDR2 FYNNEI. V was clipped by 1 base and J by 3 bases, with 7 bases between them. The CDR3 has 14 residues. As DNA, the CDR3 is TGTGCCAGCAGTGAAGAGTTAGACAATCAGCCCCAGCATTTT. Encoded protein: CASSEELDNQPQHF. Variable domain in full (rest from reference TRBV2 and TRBJ1-5): EPEVTQTPSHQVTQMGQEVILRCVPISNHLYFYWYRQILGQKVEFLVSFYNNEISEKSEIFDDQFSVERPDGSNFTLKIRSTKLEDSAMYFCASSEELDNQPQHFGDGTRLSIL.

This clonotype was detected many times. This chain joins TRBV20-1 and TRBJ2-7, with 14 nucleotides matching TRBD2. The CDR3 sequence is 13 residues long. Germline values: CDR1 DFQATT, CDR2 SNEGSKA (reference sequence). Losses at the gene ends were 5 bases for V and 6 bases for J; bases not matched to a gene: 3. CDR3 nucleotides: TGCAGTGCTGTGACTAGCGGGGGGGCCGAGCAGTACTTC. The encoded protein is CSAVTSGGAEQYF.

Ten or more counts support this clonotype. The CDR3 loop reads CSARRTSGGLYNEQFF. The DNA of the CDR3 is TGCAGTGCTAGGAGGACTAGCGGGGGCCTATACAATGAGCAGTTCTTC. The chain joins TRBV20-1 to TRBJ2-1; 13 nucleotides agree with TRBD2. The length of the CDR3 is 16 residues. Trimming cost V 3 bases and J 4 bases; bases outside gene matches: 6. Germline values: CDR1 DFQATT, CDR2 SNEGSKA (reference sequence).

This clonotype was seen a handful of times. CDR3 loop: CASSRTSGANVLTF. CDR3 coding DNA: TGTGCCAGCAGCCGAACCTCTGGGGCCAACGTCCTGACTTTC. The chain employs TRBV5-6 and TRBJ2-6, with D unresolved. The CDR3 has 14 residues. The V end was cut by 4 bases, the J end by 0 bases, with 5 bases between. Germline V gene sequence: CDR1 SGHDT, CDR2 YYEEEE.

The count of this clonotype is one. The chain has TRBV19 and TRBJ2-2, with 7 bases lining up with TRBD1. The CDR3 sequence is 16 residues long. V was pared by 3 bases and J by 0 bases, with 4 bases of the junction left unmatched. In germline, CDR1 is LNHDA, CDR2 SQIVND (reference sequence). CDR3: CASSINRGSNTGELFF. As DNA, the CDR3 is TGTGCCAGTAGTATTAACAGGGGATCGAACACCGGGGAGCTGTTTTTT.

This clonotype has more than one count but fewer than ten. V is TRBV10-3 and J is TRBJ1-2; possible D gene TRBD1, 5 bases. Germline V gene sequence: CDR1 ENHRY, CDR2 SYGVKD. Trimming took 5 bases from V and 5 from J, leaving 18 bases between them. This CDR3 comprises 15 residues. This chain's CDR3 is CAISTGGARTYGYTF. Written as DNA, the CDR3 is TGTGCCATCAGTACTGGAGGGGCTCGAACTTATGGCTACACCTTC.

A word on this clonotype: The junction departs from the called germline gene at one end, perhaps through a read error. This chain joins TRBV7-2 and TRBJ2-1; D unresolved. CDR1 is SGHTA and CDR2 is FQGNSA in the germline V gene. CDR3 size: 16 residues. In DNA, the CDR3 is TGTGCCAGCAGCTGGGGTGGGGAAGTGTTCTACAATGAGCAGTCCTTC. It is translated as CASSWGGEVFYNEQSF.

The chain employs TRBV28 and TRBJ1-5, with D possibly matching TRBD1 (6 bases). The CDR3 has 14 amino acids. The V gene lost 3 bases and the J gene lost 5 bases, with 11 bases spanning the gap. Germline CDR1 MDHEN, CDR2 SYDVKM. In DNA form, the CDR3 reads TGTGCCAGCAGTTTGGCAGGGGTTGATCAGCCCCAGCATTTT. It is translated as CASSLAGVDQPQHF.

This clonotype was detected ten times or more. The chain employs TRBV11-3 and TRBJ2-1; D perhaps matches TRBD2 (5 bases). V lost 5 bases, J lost 4 bases, and 9 bases lay in between. Germline CDR1 and CDR2: SGHNT and YENEEA. This CDR3 has 13 residues. In nucleotides, the CDR3 is TGTGCCAGCAGCACCGGACTGTACAATGAGCAGTTCTTC. This encodes CASSTGLYNEQFF.

This clonotype was counted many times. The rearrangement joins TRBV5-4 to TRBJ1-1; D unclear. Germline CDR1 is SGHNT and CDR2 is YYREEE (reference sequence). This CDR3 has 12 amino acids. V shed 4 bases and J shed 6 bases, with 10 bases lying between them. The CDR3 DNA sequence: TGTGCCAGCAGCAATCGGGGTGCTGAAGCTTTCTTT. This encodes CASSNRGAEAFF.

The table lists this clonotype with many counts. V usage is TRBV5-6 and J usage is TRBJ1-2; D ambiguous. The CDR3 covers 13 residues. Between the trimmed V and J ends, which lost 0 bases and 3 bases, there was a span of 6 bases. The V gene's germline CDR1 is SGHDT and CDR2 YYEEEE. Written as DNA, the CDR3 is TGTGCCAGCAGCTTGGGAACGGACTATGGCTACACCTTC. It yields the protein CASSLGTDYGYTF.

V gene TRBV7-2 combines with J gene TRBJ1-1; D call uncertain. This CDR3 comprises 14 residues. Germline values: CDR1 SGHTA, CDR2 FQGNSA. The V end was cut by 1 base, the J end by 4 bases, with 10 bases between. The CDR3 protein is CASSLGGLVTEAFF. In DNA, the CDR3 is TGTGCCAGCAGCTTAGGTGGGTTGGTCACTGAAGCTTTCTTT.

This clonotype was counted ten times or more. The chain employs TRBV20-1 and TRBJ2-1, with a tentative D call TRBD2 (5 bases). The CDR3 sequence is 14 residues long. Germline CDR1 reads DFQATT; CDR2 reads SNEGSKA (reference sequence). The V end was cut by 2 bases, the J end by 6 bases, with 14 bases between. In DNA form, the CDR3 reads TGCAGTGCTAGACCGCTAGCCGGAATCAATGAGCAGTTCTTC. Translated, it gives CSARPLAGINEQFF.

In this sample, this clonotype turned up many times. CDR3 sequence: CASSNPGPGELFF. In DNA, the CDR3 is TGTGCCAGCAGCAATCCAGGGCCCGGGGAGCTGTTTTTT. The rearrangement links TRBV12-3 or TRBV12-4 to TRBJ2-2; maybe TRBD1 (5 bases). This CDR3 has 13 residues. The ends were cut back, 6 bases at V and 6 bases at J, with 11 bases in the middle.

This clonotype was found many times. The chain combines TRBV5-4 with TRBJ2-1, with 16 bases aligning to TRBD2. The V gene end was trimmed by 4 bases and the J gene end by 9 bases; junction bases not matched to a gene: 7. CDR1 is SGHNT and CDR2 is YYREEE in the germline V gene (reference sequence). This CDR3 comprises 16 residues. CDR3 sequence: CASSTGTSGGAAEQFF. CDR3 coding DNA: TGTGCCAGCAGCACAGGGACTAGCGGGGGGGCCGCTGAGCAGTTCTTC.

J is TRBJ2-5 and V is TRBV14; perhaps TRBD2 as D (5 bases). Trimming removed 1 base at V and 7 bases at J, with 10 bases between. Germline CDR1 SGHDN, CDR2 FVKESK. This CDR3 has 13 amino acids. The CDR3 DNA reads as TGTGCCAGCAGCCAAGGTTGGAGCGGGACCCAGTACTTC. Protein: CASSQGWSGTQYF.

The V gene is TRBV7-9, the J gene TRBJ2-5; TRBD2 might be the D (6 bases). Between the trimmed V and J ends, which lost 1 base and 9 bases, there was a span of 18 bases. This CDR3 is built from 15 residues. The V gene's germline CDR1 is SEHNR and CDR2 FQNEAQ (reference sequence). CDR3 nucleotide sequence: TGTGCCAGCAGCTTAGGGGACTCTCCTTTCAGGGCCCAGTACTTC. This encodes CASSLGDSPFRAQYF.

This CDR3 reads CAWSTASPGLQYEQYF. CDR3 in DNA: TGTGCCTGGAGCACCGCCTCTCCGGGACTACAATACGAGCAGTACTTC. This chain joins TRBV30 and TRBJ2-7; 7 nucleotides agree with TRBD2. After removal of 3 bases from V and 4 bases from J, the junction contained 15 bases not matched to a gene. The CDR3 runs to 16 residues. Germline assignment: CDR1 GTSNPN and CDR2 SVGIG (reference sequence).

In nucleotides, the CDR3 is TGTGCCAGCAGCTTAGTTGGGGCGCGCACCGGGGAGCTGTTTTTT. Protein: CASSLVGARTGELFF. This chain connects TRBV7-8 to TRBJ2-2; tentative D call: TRBD1 (5 bases). The CDR3 spans 15 residues. Germline loops: CDR1 SGHVS, CDR2 FQNEAQ. Between the trimmed V and J ends, which lost 1 base and 4 bases, there was a span of 10 bases.

In this sample, this clonotype turned up a few times. The chain has TRBV11-2 and TRBJ2-5; 10 bases are a match to TRBD1. CDR1 and CDR2 (germline): SGHAT, FQNNGV. The junction had 6 bases not matched to a gene; V was cut back by 4 bases and J by 4 bases. The CDR3 contains 15 residues. As DNA, the CDR3 is TGTGCCAGCAGCTCAGACAGGGGGCGGGCAGAGACCCAGTACTTC. This encodes CASSSDRGRAETQYF.

This clonotype is a singleton in its sample. The chain is built from TRBV11-2 and TRBJ2-5, with 8 bases aligning to TRBD2. The germline V gene has CDR1 SGHAT and CDR2 FQNNGV. This CDR3 comprises 14 residues. Unmatched junction bases numbered 5, after V lost 6 bases and J lost 2 bases. CDR3 protein: CASRYTSGQETQYF. The CDR3 nucleotides are TGTGCCAGCAGGTATACTAGCGGACAAGAGACCCAGTACTTC.

This clonotype was recorded many times. The chain couples TRBV4-1 to TRBJ2-3; TRBD2 aligns across 8 bases. The CDR3 sequence is 16 residues long. V shed 7 bases and J 3 bases; nucleotides not matched to a gene: 12. Germline V gene lookup returns CDR1 MGHRA and CDR2 YSYEKL. CDR3 nucleotide sequence: TGCGCCAGCACTCGGGTGGCTCCGGGAGGGACAGATACGCAGTATTTT. It is translated as CASTRVAPGGTDTQYF.

This clonotype was observed a few times. CDR3 nucleotides: TGTGCCAGCAGCTCACCGGTCGCTGAAGCTTTCTTT. Encoded protein: CASSSPVAEAFF. This chain links TRBV5-4 with TRBJ1-1; D is ambiguous. V lost 3 bases, J lost 6 bases, and 9 bases lay in between. Germline CDR1 is SGHNT and CDR2 is YYREEE (reference sequence). This CDR3 is 12 amino acids long.

This clonotype showed up many times. The V gene is TRBV12-3 or TRBV12-4, the J gene TRBJ2-2; D might be TRBD1 or TRBD2, each matching 5 bases. The V gene lost 2 bases and the J gene lost 6 bases, with 10 bases spanning the gap. The CDR3 extends over 14 amino acids. CDR3 in DNA: TGTGCCAGCAGTTTAACGGGGCTCGCCGGGGAGCTGTTTTTT. This codes for CASSLTGLAGELFF.

This clonotype was seen more than once but under ten times. The rearrangement links TRBV20-1 to TRBJ2-7, with D maybe TRBD2 (6 bases). The germline gives CDR1 DFQATT, CDR2 SNEGSKA (reference sequence). This CDR3 has 12 amino acids. V was trimmed by 2 bases and J by 8 bases, leaving 13 bases between them. The CDR3 loop is CSARWGRQKQYF. DNA for the CDR3: TGCAGTGCTAGATGGGGGAGGCAGAAGCAGTACTTC.